The next 15 T cell receptor beta chains were all read from a single sample in a study of spatial heterogeneity in lung cancer. TCRdb itself ran the 5' RACE reads through MiXCR, one entry per CDR3 protein. This table has approximately 27,000 distinct CDR3 sequences, 5.5% to 7% appearing once. Time point in this sample: blood at routine non-recurrence follow-up after resection. Unsorted tumor, nontumor lung tissue or cryopreserved PBMC supplied the whole RNA. The sample consisted of PBMCs, taken at follow-up. The source is a male donor with early-stage non-small cell lung cancer.

The sample holds a few counts of this clonotype. This sequence joins TRBV19 and TRBJ2-3; D assignment may be TRBD1 or TRBD2 (6 bases each). Germline CDR1 reads LNHDA; CDR2 reads SQIVND (reference sequence). Between the trimmed V and J ends, which lost 4 bases and 4 bases, there was a span of 12 bases. The CDR3 is made up of 14 amino acids. In DNA, the CDR3 is TGTGCCAGTAGTACCTGGGGGGCGGCAGATACGCAGTATTTT. Translating gives CASSTWGAADTQYF.

The chain employs TRBV6-5 and TRBJ2-5; maybe TRBD2 (6 bases). The CDR3 totals 14 residues. From germline, CDR1 is MNHEY and CDR2 SVGAGI. The V gene lost 0 bases and the J gene lost 9 bases, with 14 bases spanning the gap. As DNA, the CDR3 is TGTGCCAGCAGTTACTCTCTTGTTCCGGGGGCCCAGTACTTC. Amino acids: CASSYSLVPGAQYF.

This clonotype was picked up a small number of times. The chain couples TRBV7-2 to TRBJ1-1; 7 nucleotides align to TRBD1. Germline-derived CDR1 and CDR2 are SGHTA and FQGNSA. There are 12 residues in the CDR3. With V trimmed by 5 bases and J by 6 bases, 3 bases remained unmatched. For the CDR3, the DNA is TGTACCAGCAGCCTAGGGGGCCCTGAAGCTTTCTTT. It translates to CTSSLGGPEAFF.

In its sample, this clonotype was seen a few times. This sequence joins TRBV12-3 or TRBV12-4 and TRBJ1-2; 8 positions agree with TRBD1. The CDR3 has 14 amino acids. V shed 6 bases, J shed 8 bases, and the junction held 11 bases outside the gene matches. Here the CDR3 reads CASSRRQGMAGYTF. In DNA form, the CDR3 reads TGTGCCAGCAGCCGGAGACAGGGGATGGCAGGCTACACCTTC.

This clonotype was seen a few times. The chain carries TRBV6-2 or TRBV6-3 and TRBJ2-3, with 7 bases matching TRBD2. The J segment lost 2 bases and the V segment lost 5 bases, leaving 7 bases of the junction unmatched. Germline values: CDR1 MNHEY, CDR2 SVGEGT. The CDR3 is 15 amino acids. In DNA, the CDR3 is TGTGCCAGCAGTCCGCTAGCGGACTACACAGATACGCAGTATTTT. This gives the protein CASSPLADYTDTQYF.

This clonotype was detected ten times or more. The V and J genes are TRBV9 and TRBJ2-7; either TRBD1 or TRBD2 may fit D (6 bases each). V lost 3 bases and J 5 bases, leaving 18 bases between the germline ends. This CDR3 has 15 residues. Germline V lookup: CDR1 SGDLS, CDR2 YYNGEE. The DNA of the CDR3 is TGTGCCAGCAGCGCCGGGGGCTTTGGCAGGGACGAGCAGTACTTC. Protein: CASSAGGFGRDEQYF. The variable domain in full, completed from reference TRBV9 and TRBJ2-7, reads DSGVTQTPKHLITATGQRVTLRCSPRSGDLSVYWYQQSLDQGLQFLIQYYNGEERAKGNILERFSAQQFPDLHSELNLSSLELGDSALYFCASSAGGFGRDEQYFGPGTRLTVT.

At least ten counts were recorded for this clonotype. The chain employs TRBV6-2 or TRBV6-3 and TRBJ2-1; TRBD2 matches 14 bases. CDR3 length: 14 residues. V lost 6 bases to trimming and J lost 6 bases; unmatched junction nucleotides: 1. Germline V lookup: CDR1 MNHEY, CDR2 SVGEGT. The CDR3 loop is CASSGLAGGNEQFF. The CDR3 DNA reads TGTGCCAGCAGCGGACTAGCGGGGGGCAATGAGCAGTTCTTC.

This clonotype was counted at least ten times. A junction end diverges from the germline sequence, so it may reflect a read error. V usage is TRBV6-2 or TRBV6-3 and J usage is TRBJ2-3; 8 bases agree with TRBD2. Germline CDR1 is MNHEY and CDR2 is SVGEGT. CDR3 length: 15 residues. The CDR3 bases are TGTGCCAGCAGTAACTCGGGACTAGAGTTCGGTACGCAGTATTTT. It specifies CASSNSGLEFGTQYF.

This clonotype appeared a few times. The chain couples TRBV18 to TRBJ2-7; perhaps D is TRBD1 or TRBD2 (5 bases each). V was shortened by 3 bases and J by 8 bases, with 20 bases between the two germline ends. This CDR3 is 15 amino acids long. The germline V gene encodes CDR1 KGHSH and CDR2 LQKENI. The CDR3 protein is CASSPGDPSSSQQYF. In nucleotides, the CDR3 is TGTGCCAGCTCACCGGGGGACCCGTCGAGTAGCCAGCAGTACTTC.

CDR3 loop: CASSPRTGTNYGYTF. The CDR3 bases are TGTGCCAGCAGCCCACGGACTGGGACTAACTATGGCTACACCTTC. This sequence joins TRBV7-6 and TRBJ1-2; no reliable D call. This CDR3 spans 15 amino acids. Germline CDR1 and CDR2: SGHVS and FNYEAQ. The V end was cut by 5 bases, the J end by 0 bases, with 13 bases between.

This clonotype was detected many times. The V and J genes are TRBV15 and TRBJ2-3, with D possibly TRBD2 on 5 matching bases. The CDR3 is made up of 14 amino acids. V was trimmed by 1 base and J by 0 bases, leaving 5 bases between them. Germline assignment: CDR1 LNHNV and CDR2 YYDKDF (reference sequence). The DNA for the CDR3 is TGTGCCACCAGCAGAGGGGAGAGCACAGATACGCAGTATTTT. The encoded protein is CATSRGESTDTQYF.

This clonotype was seen ten or more times. The chain couples TRBV3-1 to TRBJ2-1, with 7 bases identical to TRBD2. Germline values: CDR1 LGHDT, CDR2 YNNKEL (reference sequence). CDR3 size: 16 residues. V was clipped by 6 bases and J by 8 bases; unmatched bases: 16. This CDR3 reads CASSLRRGRAVDEQFF. CDR3 coding DNA: TGTGCCAGCAGTCTGAGGAGAGGGAGGGCCGTCGATGAGCAGTTCTTC.

This clonotype was counted many times. The V gene is TRBV4-3, the J gene TRBJ1-1, with D maybe TRBD1 (5 bases). The germline V gene encodes CDR1 LGHNA and CDR2 YSLEER. V was pared by 0 bases and J by 1 base, with 9 bases between. There are 15 residues in the CDR3. DNA for the CDR3: TGCGCCAGCAGCCAAGACAGTGGGGGGAACACTGAAGCTTTCTTT. As protein: CASSQDSGGNTEAFF.

This clonotype was found many times. The chain carries TRBV6-4 and TRBJ2-2, with 7 nucleotides matching TRBD2. Germline assignment: CDR1 MRHNA and CDR2 SNTAGT. Losses at the gene ends were 6 bases for V and 4 bases for J; bases not matched to a gene: 2. The CDR3 is 13 residues long. This CDR3 is CASSQRGTGELFF. CDR3 DNA sequence: TGTGCCAGCAGCCAGCGGGGCACCGGGGAGCTGTTTTTT.

This clonotype rates as large (0.1 to 1%). This rearrangement joins TRBV14 to TRBJ1-1; perhaps TRBD1 as D (5 bases). Germline V gene data show CDR1 as SGHDN and CDR2 as FVKESK. This CDR3 spans 17 amino acids. The germline V and J ends were trimmed by 1 base and 1 base, with 16 bases remaining between them. CDR3 sequence reads: CASSQVGRGAQNTEAFF. CDR3 DNA sequence: TGTGCCAGCAGCCAAGTGGGCCGCGGGGCGCAGAACACTGAAGCTTTCTTT.